This TCR beta chain was sequenced for a study of blood T cell repertoires in COVID-19 (dated by TCRdb to about 2020). With respect to the entire study: The collaborator samples originated in the United States, Italy and Spain and spanned the acute and convalescent phases of COVID-19. The material from the prospective study consisted of cDNA or gDNA derived from T cells, B-cell-depleted T cells, or PBMCs. The dataset comprised deeply sampled blood TCRbeta repertoires from subjects exposed to, actively infected with, or recovered from COVID-19. The repertoires were released in a freely available public database intended as a resource for research on the immune response to SARS-CoV-2. Samples were obtained from the ongoing ImmuneRACE study (first 160 participants) and from 1,000 to 1,500 subjects provided by 6 global collaborators. Nearly every sample came with metadata listing a de-identified subject ID, COVID-19 status, age in years and sex. Where HLA class I and class II types were available, the types were taken from metadata supplied by the sample provider, not from assay-based typing. What the authors observed across the whole study: The amount of clinical and demographic metadata varied by source and participant and was provided uncurated.

Each collaborating institution followed its own protocols to collect whole blood in K2EDTA tubes. Collaborator samples were shipped for TCRbeta analysis as frozen whole blood, isolated PBMCs, or DNA extracted from either sample type. Including cysteine and phenylalanine, the CDR3 has 14 amino acids. The entry retains the CDR3 DNA only, 42 bases that are in frame from base 1. Relative to germline, V is 1 base shorter and J is 5 bases shorter, with 11 bases between their ends. Taken from the germline V gene, the CDR1 and CDR2 loops are MGHRA and YSYEKL. The immunoSEQ Assay, a bias-controlled multiplex PCR, was used to amplify TCRbeta CDR3 regions from genomic DNA. The source study handled its data this way. Nucleated cell counts per sample were estimated from amplification of reference gene primers within the assay. To quantify the absolute abundance of each unique TCRbeta CDR3 rearrangement, sequence reads were collapsed and filtered. For each sample, productive Simpson clonality was calculated as the square root of Simpson's diversity index over productive rearrangements. TCRdb stores this immuneACCESS table with in-frame sequences only. Part of the clones is absent; in the studies checked, under half of the shortfall reflects unresolved V genes, and no reason is known for the rest. The D gene and trimming were derived from the DNA, and the V and J assignments and clone size from that table. Across this sample there are fewer than 45,000 clones, with around 90% seen only once. The leading ten clones occupy less than 30% of the sample.

This clone was observed a handful of times. Its antigen is currently not known. The sample holds no much larger clone one base away, and base qualities are not on file. The sequenced sample was peripheral blood. Here the chain combines TRBV4-1 and TRBJ1-2; no D gene call is confident. This TCR derives from a man between 60 and 70 years old with active or convalescent COVID-19. The CDR3 protein sequence reads: CASSQVFEYYGYTF. The sequenced DNA is TGCGCCAGCAGCCAAGTTTTTGAGTATTATGGCTACACCTTC.